This TCR beta chain originates from a study of regulatory T cells in long-lasting Graves disease. Assembly of TCR beta libraries relied on iRepertoire HTBI primers together with Arm-PCR of CDR3 regions. TCRdb re-called the multiplex PCR reads with MiXCR, one entry per CDR3 protein. The repertoire holds 500,000 or so distinct CDR3 sequences, 11% to 15% seen once, with more than 15% in the top ten. Time point reported: newly diagnosed GD, antithyroid drugs for less than 3 months. The TCR library was prepared using RNA isolated from PBMCs. CDR1 is SGHRS and CDR2 is YFSETQ in the germline V gene. V was clipped by 0 bases and J by 5 bases, with 11 bases between them. This CDR3 has 14 residues. Study findings and constraints: Examination was confined to peripheral blood, excluding thyroid tissue. TCR diversity was lower in persistent Graves' patients than in newly diagnosed ones. Persistent cases favored TRBV28, TRBJ1-2 and TRBJ2-5.

This clonotype was observed at least ten times. Its antigen is undetermined. In addition, the sample was reused for a study of T cells in Graves' hyperthyroidism and ophthalmopathy. From that second work: Carried out on the TCR CDR3, a first-round RT-PCR used the HTBI primer set.

The TCR comes from a woman in her 50s with Graves disease. This chain links TRBV5-1 with TRBJ2-5; no clear D. This specimen was peripheral blood mononuclear cells (PBMCs), taken at new diagnosis, from a patient treated with antithyroid drugs. The CDR3 bases are TGCGCCAGCAGCTTGGAACGGTTGAGGGAGACCCAGTACTTC. This codes for CASSLERLRETQYF.